These T cell receptor beta chains were read from a single sample in a study of blood T cells in healthy people across ages. TCRdb ran MiXCR on the 5' RACE reads and lists one entry per CDR3 protein. The top ten hold less than 5% of the sample, which has roughly 1.5 million distinct CDR3 sequences, 35% to 45% seen once. Sequenced: blood. These receptors originate from a woman aged 18-30 years in good health. The CDR3 runs from the conserved cysteine through the conserved F or W. Fields, in order: D gene, J gene, V gene, clone size, CDR3 length, CDR3 protein, CDR3 DNA. A D gene is named only where the DNA matches it firmly. Clone size is not always given. Where it is, it says once, few, many or a class for expanded clones.

NA | TRBJ1-4 | TRBV7-2 | many | 15 | CASSLGTEAGEKLFF | TGTGCCAGCAGCTTGGGGACGGAAGCTGGTGAAAAACTGTTTTTT
NA | TRBJ2-1 | TRBV20-1 | NA | 13 | CSARRKNGDEQFF | TGCAGTGCTAGGAGGAAGAACGGCGATGAGCAGTTCTTC
NA | TRBJ1-4 | TRBV4-1 | NA | 16 | CASSQDGGSASEKLFF | TGCGCCAGCAGCCAAGATGGAGGATCGGCTAGTGAAAAACTGTTTTTT
NA | TRBJ1-5 | TRBV5-1 | NA | 15 | CASSLDPHQDQPQHF | TGCGCCAGCAGCTTGGATCCGCACCAAGATCAGCCCCAGCATTTT
TRBD2 | TRBJ2-1 | TRBV20-1 | few | 14 | CSAAVLAGYNEQFF | TGCAGTGCTGCAGTACTAGCGGGCTACAATGAGCAGTTCTTC
NA | TRBJ1-2 | TRBV4-3 | few | 19 | CASSQDALSTDPLNYGYTF | TGCGCCAGCAGCCAAGATGCGCTCTCGACAGATCCACTCAACTATGGCTACACCTTC
NA | TRBJ2-3 | TRBV4-3 | NA | 16 | CASSQDPGFSTDTQYF | TGCGCCAGCAGCCAAGATCCCGGTTTTAGCACAGATACGCAGTATTTT
NA | TRBJ1-4 | TRBV7-9 | few | 14 | CATGVQVEGEKLFF | TGTGCCACCGGGGTCCAGGTGGAGGGTGAAAAACTGTTTTTT
NA | TRBJ2-7 | TRBV18 | once | 15 | CASSPLPTGTYEQYF | TGTGCCAGCTCACCACTGCCGACAGGAACCTACGAGCAGTACTTC
TRBD1 | TRBJ1-2 | TRBV28 | NA | 14 | CASSLYDRGLGYTF | TGTGCCAGCAGTTTATACGACAGGGGGCTGGGCTACACCTTC
TRBD1 | TRBJ2-1 | TRBV13 | few | 16 | CASSSLIDRDANEQFF | TGTGCCAGCAGCTCCCTCATAGACAGGGACGCCAATGAGCAGTTCTTC
TRBD2 | TRBJ2-2 | TRBV27 | NA | 16 | CASRPGLAANTGELFF | TGTGCCAGCAGACCTGGACTAGCGGCGAACACCGGGGAGCTGTTTTTT
NA | TRBJ1-4 | TRBV12-3/TRBV12-4 | NA | 13 | CASSFQGGEKLFF | TGTGCCAGCAGTTTCCAGGGCGGAGAAAAACTGTTTTTT
NA | TRBJ2-3 | TRBV30 | NA | 11 | CAWSSLDTQYF | TGTGCCTGGAGTTCTCTAGATACGCAGTATTTT
NA | TRBJ2-7 | TRBV6-5 | NA | 13 | CASSYSGAYEQYF | TGTGCCAGCAGTTACTCCGGAGCCTACGAGCAGTACTTC
TRBD2 | TRBJ2-7 | TRBV7-2 | NA | 15 | CASRGWTSGTYEQYF | TGTGCCAGCAGGGGGTGGACTAGCGGAACCTACGAGCAGTACTTC
TRBD2 | TRBJ2-2 | TRBV12-3/TRBV12-4 | few | 16 | CASSSWTSGITGELFF | TGTGCCAGCAGTTCTTGGACTAGCGGGATTACCGGGGAGCTGTTTTTT
NA | TRBJ2-1 | TRBV5-1 | NA | 15 | CASSSDTTLRDEQFF | TGCGCCAGCAGCTCAGACACCACCCTAAGGGATGAGCAGTTCTTC
TRBD2 | TRBJ2-5 | TRBV29-1 | few | 13 | CSSAGGLIETQYF | TGCAGCTCCGCGGGGGGCCTGATAGAGACCCAGTACTTC
NA | TRBJ2-5 | TRBV15 | NA | 11 | CATSTQETQYF | TGTGCCACCAGTACTCAAGAGACCCAGTACTTC
NA | TRBJ1-1 | TRBV6-2/TRBV6-3 | NA | 13 | CASSYSRQSEAFF | TGTGCCAGCAGTTACTCCAGACAGTCCGAAGCTTTCTTT
NA | TRBJ2-1 | TRBV4-3 | NA | 16 | CASSQDGDNSYNEQFF | TGCGCCAGCAGCCAAGATGGGGACAACTCCTACAATGAGCAGTTCTTC
NA | TRBJ2-7 | TRBV7-6 | NA | 13 | CASSLDSWGEQYF | TGTGCCAGCAGCTTAGATTCTTGGGGCGAGCAGTACTTC
TRBD1 | TRBJ2-2 | TRBV10-3 | NA | 12 | CAIQGAPGELFF | TGTGCCATCCAGGGGGCACCCGGGGAGCTGTTTTTT
NA | TRBJ1-2 | TRBV29-1 | few | 12 | CSVQRGDRGYTF | TGCAGCGTTCAGCGGGGAGATAGGGGCTACACCTTC
NA | TRBJ2-7 | TRBV6-2/TRBV6-3 | NA | 13 | CASSLLRSYEQYF | TGTGCCAGCAGCCTTTTACGCTCCTACGAGCAGTACTTC
NA | TRBJ2-1 | TRBV12-3/TRBV12-4 | many | 16 | CASSLVPASSYNEQFF | TGTGCCAGCAGTTTAGTGCCTGCTAGCTCCTACAATGAGCAGTTCTTC